These T cell receptor beta chains were read from a single sample in a study of metastatic and nonmetastatic thyroid tumors. MiXCR re-clonotyped the PCR reads for TCRdb. Among fewer than 40,000 clones listed, approximately 17% were seen once. Sequencing was performed on tumor tissue. The receptors were gathered from a female donor with papillary thyroid cancer or a benign thyroid nodule (not recorded which). Some clones in this sample may be carry-over from other donors' samples. The CDR3 runs from the conserved cysteine through the conserved F or W. A D gene is named only where the DNA matches it firmly. Clone size appears in some rows only: once, few, many, or a class for an expanded clone.

few TRBJ2-1 TRBV6-2/TRBV6-3 TRBD1 CASTTGQCFSSSYNEQFF TGTGCCAGCACCACGGGACAGTGTTTCTCTAGCTCCTACAATGAGCAGTTCTTC
- TRBJ2-7 TRBV5-4 TRBD1 CVSSFGQGAIYEQYF TGTGTCAGCAGCTTTGGACAGGGGGCGATCTACGAGCAGTACTTC
many TRBJ1-6 TRBV20-1 - CSARDVRGFRNSPLHF TGCAGTGCTAGAGATGTGAGGGGTTTTAGAAATTCACCCCTCCACTTT
many TRBJ2-1 TRBV7-2 TRBD1 CASSLEGGAGTEQFF TGTGCCAGCAGCTTAGAAGGGGGCGCCGGGACAGAGCAGTTCTTC
many TRBJ1-2 TRBV27 - CASSLARYAGYGYTF TGTGCCAGCAGTTTAGCCCGTTACGCAGGCTATGGCTACACCTTC
many TRBJ1-6 TRBV28 TRBD1 CASSPNRGRNSPLHF TGTGCCAGCAGTCCTAACAGGGGGCGTAATTCACCCCTCCACTTT
many TRBJ1-5 TRBV5-1 TRBD1 CASSSTGVGNQPQHF TGCGCCAGCAGCTCGACAGGGGTAGGCAATCAGCCCCAGCATTTT
medium-sized TRBJ1-4 TRBV20-1 TRBD1 CSAPPEEGAREKLFF TGCAGTGCCCCACCCGAGGAGGGGGCAAGGGAAAAACTGTTTTTT
few TRBJ2-7 TRBV24-1 TRBD1 CATSDPDRSREQYF TGTGCCACCAGTGACCCGGACAGGAGTCGCGAGCAGTACTTC
many TRBJ2-3 TRBV7-8 TRBD2 CASSLVRTSGSRNTQYF TGTGCCAGCAGCTTAGTTAGGACTAGCGGGAGCCGTAATACGCAGTATTTT
many TRBJ2-2 TRBV5-6 - CASSPPLGTGELFF TGTGCCAGCAGCCCCCCCCTGGGAACCGGGGAGCTGTTTTTT
many TRBJ2-5 TRBV5-1 - CASREGAQGETQYF TGCGCCAGCAGAGAAGGGGCTCAGGGAGAGACCCAGTACTTC
many TRBJ2-7 TRBV11-2 TRBD2 CASRPTAGGNAYEQYF TGTGCCAGCAGACCCACCGCCGGGGGGAACGCGTACGAGCAGTACTTC
many TRBJ2-3 TRBV19 TRBD1 CASSKMDRGWDTQYF TGTGCCAGTAGTAAGATGGACAGGGGTTGGGATACGCAGTATTTT
few TRBJ1-2 TRBV6-1 TRBD1 CASSNGQGYGYTF TGTGCCAGCAGTAATGGACAGGGGTATGGCTACACCTTC
medium-sized TRBJ1-1 TRBV7-8 - CASSLSGGARIEAFF TGTGCCAGCAGCTTATCCGGGGGAGCTAGGATAGAAGCTTTCTTT
few TRBJ2-5 TRBV6-1 - CASSPHGTQETQYF TGTGCCAGCAGCCCCCATGGCACCCAAGAGACCCAGTACTTC
many TRBJ2-7 TRBV5-1 - CASTLHPSAYEQYF TGCGCCAGCACCTTGCACCCCTCGGCCTACGAGCAGTACTTC
many TRBJ1-3 TRBV20-1 - CSAPLRGTGGNTIYF TGCAGTGCCCCCCTCAGGGGAACAGGAGGAAACACCATATATTTT
many TRBJ1-2 TRBV11-2 TRBD1 CASSLECVRTGHRNYGYTF TGTGCCAGCAGCTTAGAGTGTGTGCGGACAGGGCATCGGAACTATGGCTACACCTTC
few TRBJ1-4 TRBV2 - CASSETGREKLFF TGTGCCAGCAGTGAAACAGGGAGAGAAAAACTGTTTTTT
- TRBJ2-7 TRBV5-1 - CASSSGVSWTELYEQYF TGCGCCAGCAGCTCTGGCGTCTCGTGGACAGAGCTCTACGAGCAGTACTTC
many TRBJ1-6 TRBV6-5 - CASSYSLGRQGNSPLHF TGTGCCAGCAGTTACTCCCTCGGGCGACAAGGAAATTCACCCCTCCACTTT
many TRBJ2-2 TRBV7-9 TRBD2 CASSLLRGGLAGELFF TGTGCCAGCAGCTTATTGCGGGGGGGCCTGGCCGGGGAGCTGTTTTTT
few TRBJ2-3 TRBV6-1 TRBD1 CASSLTGGGTDTQYF TGTGCCAGCAGTCTGACAGGGGGCGGGACAGATACGCAGTATTTT
many TRBJ2-2 TRBV7-2 - CASSFLQYTGELFF TGTGCCAGCAGCTTTCTACAGTACACCGGGGAGCTGTTTTTT
many TRBJ1-4 TRBV6-1 - CASSRPTGGVVEKLFF TGTGCCAGCAGTCGTCCTACAGGAGGAGTGGTCGAAAAACTGTTTTTT
many TRBJ2-7 TRBV20-1 TRBD1 CSAIKTGNEQYF TGCAGTGCTATCAAGACAGGGAACGAGCAGTACTTC
many TRBJ2-5 TRBV20-1 - CSALPGARQETQYF TGCAGTGCCCTTCCTGGGGCTAGACAAGAGACCCAGTACTTC
many TRBJ1-5 TRBV2 - CASSEPWVTQPQHF TGTGCCAGCAGTGAACCGTGGGTTACTCAGCCCCAGCATTTT
few TRBJ2-2 TRBV27 TRBD1 CASSTTGVTGELFF TGTGCCAGCAGTACGACAGGGGTCACCGGGGAGCTGTTTTTT
- TRBJ1-3 TRBV30 - CAWTRSPGNTIYF TGTGCCTGGACCCGCTCCCCGGGAAACACCATATATTTT
many TRBJ1-6 TRBV7-2 TRBD1 CASSSGQGLWASPLHF TGTGCCAGCAGCTCCGGACAGGGATTGTGGGCTTCACCCCTCCACTTT
many TRBJ2-5 TRBV19 TRBD2 CASRSLLAGGYQETQYF TGTGCCAGTAGAAGCCTTCTAGCGGGGGGGTACCAAGAGACCCAGTACTTC
- TRBJ2-5 TRBV12-5 - CASGLRVGGYF TGTGCTAGTGGTTTGCGAGTCGGAGGGTACTTC
many TRBJ2-7 TRBV10-3 - CAISDRDRTYEQYF TGTGCCATCAGTGACAGGGATCGGACCTACGAGCAGTACTTC
- TRBJ2-4 TRBV15 - CATSRGTGDRVQYF TGTGCCACCAGCAGAGGCACAGGTGATCGAGTTCAGTACTTC
many TRBJ2-2 TRBV25-1 TRBD1 CASYSRDRGVGELFF TGTGCCAGTTATAGCCGGGACAGGGGAGTCGGGGAGCTGTTTTTT
- TRBJ2-7 TRBV4-2 TRBD1 CASSPYGRSSDRGLDEQYF TGTGCCAGCAGCCCATACGGCCGATCCTCGGACAGGGGGCTCGACGAGCAGTACTTC
- TRBJ1-1 TRBV5-1 TRBD1 CASSFRPGQGTEAFF TGCGCCAGCAGCTTTCGACCGGGACAGGGAACTGAAGCTTTCTTT
- TRBJ2-1 TRBV9 - CASTGEPYGNEKFF TGTGCCAGCACCGGCGAGCCCTACGGCAATGAGAAGTTCTTT